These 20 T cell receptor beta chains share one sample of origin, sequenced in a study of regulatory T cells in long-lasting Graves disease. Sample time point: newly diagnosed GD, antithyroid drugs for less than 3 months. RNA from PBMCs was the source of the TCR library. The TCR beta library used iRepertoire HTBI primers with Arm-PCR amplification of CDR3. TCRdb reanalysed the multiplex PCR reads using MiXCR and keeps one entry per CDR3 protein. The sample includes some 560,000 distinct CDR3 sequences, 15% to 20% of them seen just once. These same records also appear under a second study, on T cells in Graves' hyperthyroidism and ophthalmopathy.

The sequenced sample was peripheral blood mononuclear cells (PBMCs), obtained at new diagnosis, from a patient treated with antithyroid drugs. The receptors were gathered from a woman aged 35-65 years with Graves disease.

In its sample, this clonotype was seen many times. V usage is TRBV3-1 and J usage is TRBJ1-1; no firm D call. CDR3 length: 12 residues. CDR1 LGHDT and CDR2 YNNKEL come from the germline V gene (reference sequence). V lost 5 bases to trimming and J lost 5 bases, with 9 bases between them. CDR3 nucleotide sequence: TGTGCCAGCAGCTTTGGGTGGACTGAAGCTTTCTTT. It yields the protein CASSFGWTEAFF.

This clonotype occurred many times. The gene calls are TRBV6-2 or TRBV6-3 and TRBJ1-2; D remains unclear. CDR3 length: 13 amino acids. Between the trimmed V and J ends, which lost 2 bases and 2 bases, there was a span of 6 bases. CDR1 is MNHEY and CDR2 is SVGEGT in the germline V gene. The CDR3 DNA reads TGTGCCAGCAGTTACGTCGACAACTATGGCTACACCTTC. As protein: CASSYVDNYGYTF.

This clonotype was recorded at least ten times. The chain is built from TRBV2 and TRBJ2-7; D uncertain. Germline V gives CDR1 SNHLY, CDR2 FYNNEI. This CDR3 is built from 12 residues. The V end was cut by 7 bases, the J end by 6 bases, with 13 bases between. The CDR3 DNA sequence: TGTGCCAGCAAAACTTCCTCAGCCGAGCAGTACTTC. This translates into CASKTSSAEQYF.

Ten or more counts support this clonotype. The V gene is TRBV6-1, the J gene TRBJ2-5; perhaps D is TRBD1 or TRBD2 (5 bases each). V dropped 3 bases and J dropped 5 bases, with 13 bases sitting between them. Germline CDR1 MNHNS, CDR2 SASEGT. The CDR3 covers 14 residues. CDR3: CASSDGTVKETQYF. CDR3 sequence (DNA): TGTGCCAGCAGTGACGGGACGGTGAAGGAGACCCAGTACTTC.

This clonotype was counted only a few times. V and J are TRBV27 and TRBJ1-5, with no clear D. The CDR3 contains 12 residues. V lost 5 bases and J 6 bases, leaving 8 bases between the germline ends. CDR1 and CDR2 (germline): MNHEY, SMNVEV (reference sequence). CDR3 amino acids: CASSVAGQPQHF. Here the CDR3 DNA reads TGTGCCAGCAGTGTCGCGGGTCAGCCCCAGCATTTT.

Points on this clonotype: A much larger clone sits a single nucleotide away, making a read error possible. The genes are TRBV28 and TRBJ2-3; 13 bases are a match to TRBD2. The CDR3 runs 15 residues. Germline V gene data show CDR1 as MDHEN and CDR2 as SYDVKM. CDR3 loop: CTSSLLAGGRDTQYF. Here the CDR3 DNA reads TGTACCAGCAGTTTACTAGCGGGGGGGAGGGATACGCAGTATTTT.

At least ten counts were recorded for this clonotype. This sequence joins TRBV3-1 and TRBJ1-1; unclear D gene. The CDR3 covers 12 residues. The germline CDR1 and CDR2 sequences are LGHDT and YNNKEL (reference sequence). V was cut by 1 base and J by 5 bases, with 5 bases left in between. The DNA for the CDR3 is TGTGCCAGCAGCCAAGCTCCTACTGAAGCTTTCTTT. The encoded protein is CASSQAPTEAFF. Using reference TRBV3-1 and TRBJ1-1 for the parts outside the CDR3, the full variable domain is DTAVSQTPKYLVTQMGNDKSIKCEQNLGHDTMYWYKQDSKKFLKIMFSYNNKELIINETVPNRFSPKSPDKAHLNLHINSLELGDSAVYFCASSQAPTEAFFGQGTRLTVV.

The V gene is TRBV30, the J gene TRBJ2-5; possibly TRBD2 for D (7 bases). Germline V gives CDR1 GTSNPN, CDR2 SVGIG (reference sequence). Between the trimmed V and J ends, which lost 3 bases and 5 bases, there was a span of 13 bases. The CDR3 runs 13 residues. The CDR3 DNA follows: TGTGCCTGGAGGTGGGGGGGGCAGGAGACCCAGTACTTC. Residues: CAWRWGGQETQYF.

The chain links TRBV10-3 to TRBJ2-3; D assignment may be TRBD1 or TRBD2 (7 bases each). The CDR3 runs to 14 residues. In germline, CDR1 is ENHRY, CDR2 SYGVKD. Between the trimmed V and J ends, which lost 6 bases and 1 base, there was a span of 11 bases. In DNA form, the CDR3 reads TGTGCCATCAGCAGGGGGGGCGGCACAGATACGCAGTATTTT. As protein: CAISRGGGTDTQYF.

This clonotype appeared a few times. In DNA, the CDR3 is TGTGCCTGGAGGGGAAGCAATCAGCCCCAGCATTTT. This sequence encodes CAWRGSNQPQHF. This rearrangement joins TRBV30 to TRBJ1-5; unclear D gene. V lost 3 bases, J lost 1 base, and 4 bases lay in between. Germline V gene sequence: CDR1 GTSNPN, CDR2 SVGIG (reference sequence). The CDR3 has 12 amino acids.

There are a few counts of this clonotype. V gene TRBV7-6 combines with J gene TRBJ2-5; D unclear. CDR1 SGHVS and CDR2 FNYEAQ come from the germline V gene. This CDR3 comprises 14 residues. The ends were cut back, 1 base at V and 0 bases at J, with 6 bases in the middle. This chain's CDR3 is CASSLGTYQETQYF. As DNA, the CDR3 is TGTGCCAGCAGCTTAGGCACGTACCAAGAGACCCAGTACTTC.

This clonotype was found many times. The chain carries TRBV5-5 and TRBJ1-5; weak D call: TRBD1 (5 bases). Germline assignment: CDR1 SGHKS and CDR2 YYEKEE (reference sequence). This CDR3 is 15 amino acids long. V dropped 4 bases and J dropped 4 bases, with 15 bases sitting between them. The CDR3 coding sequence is TGTGCCAGCAGCCCGGACAAGGGCGAGAATCAGCCCCAGCATTTT. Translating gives CASSPDKGENQPQHF.

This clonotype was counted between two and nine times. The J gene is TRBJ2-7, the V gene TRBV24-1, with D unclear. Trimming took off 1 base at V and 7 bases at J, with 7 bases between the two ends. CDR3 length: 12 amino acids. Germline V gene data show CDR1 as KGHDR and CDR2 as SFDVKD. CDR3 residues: CATSDFNGEQYF. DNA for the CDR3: TGTGCCACCAGTGATTTCAACGGAGAGCAGTACTTC.

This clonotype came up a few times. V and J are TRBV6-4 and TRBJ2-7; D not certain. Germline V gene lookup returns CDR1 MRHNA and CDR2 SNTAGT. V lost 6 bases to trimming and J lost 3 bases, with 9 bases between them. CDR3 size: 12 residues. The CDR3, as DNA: TGTGCCAGCAGCCAACACCGCTACGAGCAGTACTTC. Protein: CASSQHRYEQYF.

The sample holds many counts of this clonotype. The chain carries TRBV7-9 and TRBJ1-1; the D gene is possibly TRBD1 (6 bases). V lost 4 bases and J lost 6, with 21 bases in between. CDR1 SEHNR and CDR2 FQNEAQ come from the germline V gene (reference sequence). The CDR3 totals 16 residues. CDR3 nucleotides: TGTGCCAGCAGCTCAGGGGCTGGGTTGATGGCAGCTGAAGCTTTCTTT. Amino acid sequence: CASSSGAGLMAAEAFF.

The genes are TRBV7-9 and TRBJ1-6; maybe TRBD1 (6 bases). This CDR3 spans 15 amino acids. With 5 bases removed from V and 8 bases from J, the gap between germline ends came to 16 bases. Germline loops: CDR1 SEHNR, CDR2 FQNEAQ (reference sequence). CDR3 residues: CASSHRTAGYSPLHF. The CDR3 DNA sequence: TGTGCCAGCAGCCATCGGACAGCGGGGTATTCACCCCTCCACTTT.

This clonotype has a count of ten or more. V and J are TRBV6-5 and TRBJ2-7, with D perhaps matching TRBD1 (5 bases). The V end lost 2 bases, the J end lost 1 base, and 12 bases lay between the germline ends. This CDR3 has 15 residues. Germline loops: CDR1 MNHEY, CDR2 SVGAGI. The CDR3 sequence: CASSYRGPLSYEQYF. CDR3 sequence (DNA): TGTGCCAGCAGTTACAGGGGTCCGCTTTCCTACGAGCAGTACTTC.

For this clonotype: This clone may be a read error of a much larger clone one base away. The CDR3 DNA reads TGTGCCGGCAGCCTCGGACAGGGGGAGACCTATGGCTACACCTTC. Its protein product is CAGSLGQGETYGYTF. The chain joins TRBV3-1 to TRBJ1-2; 10 nucleotides align to TRBD1. This CDR3 region has 15 residues. Germline V gene sequence: CDR1 LGHDT, CDR2 YNNKEL (reference sequence). The whole variable domain, filled in from reference TRBV3-1 and TRBJ1-2, reads DTAVSQTPKYLVTQMGNDKSIKCEQNLGHDTMYWYKQDSKKFLKIMFSYNNKELIINETVPNRFSPKSPDKAHLNLHINSLELGDSAVYFCAGSLGQGETYGYTFGSGTRLTVV.

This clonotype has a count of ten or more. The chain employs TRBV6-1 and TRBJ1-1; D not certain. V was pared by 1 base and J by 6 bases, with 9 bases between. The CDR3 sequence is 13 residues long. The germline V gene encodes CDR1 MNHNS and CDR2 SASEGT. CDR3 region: CASSEGWTSEAFF. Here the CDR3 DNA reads TGTGCCAGCAGTGAAGGGTGGACCTCTGAAGCTTTCTTT.

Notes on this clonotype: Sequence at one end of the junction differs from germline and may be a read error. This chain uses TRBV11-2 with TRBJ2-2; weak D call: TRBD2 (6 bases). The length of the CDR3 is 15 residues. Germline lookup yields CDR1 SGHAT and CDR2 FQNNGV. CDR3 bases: TGTGCCGGCAGCTTAGGAGGGAGGAACACCGGGGAGCTGTTTTTT. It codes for CAGSLGGRNTGELFF.